The clone carrying this T cell receptor beta chain was seen repeatedly, ten times or more. Its antigen is as yet unknown. TCR beta CDR3 sequences were amplified from RNA transcripts. In the first-round RT-PCR of the TCR CDR3, the HTBI primer set was used. TCRdb called the multiplex PCR reads again in MiXCR, with one record for every CDR3 protein. Among hundreds of thousands of distinct CDR3 sequences listed, 13% to 15% were seen once. This entry comes from a study of T cells in Graves' hyperthyroidism and ophthalmopathy. Study in general: Peripheral blood collection took place at initial diagnosis, before any treatment.

Whole-study findings and limits: Ophthalmopathy got predicted by the model a median about six months before its onset. Appearing also in blood were most of the thyroid clonotypes expanded above 0.001.

Germline assignment: CDR1 MNHEY and CDR2 SMNVEV (reference sequence). This CDR3 is built from 16 residues. The J segment lost 4 bases and the V segment lost 5 bases, leaving 6 bases of the junction unmatched. Sample: blood. V is TRBV27 and J is TRBJ2-1, with 12 nucleotides matching TRBD2. The TCR comes from a woman between 45 and 60 years old with Graves' ophthalmopathy. CDR3 residues: CASSTLAGGGYNEQFF. The CDR3 DNA sequence: TGTGCCAGCAGTACGCTAGCGGGAGGGGGTTACAATGAGCAGTTCTTC.